Listed below are T cell receptor beta chains from one sample, sequenced in a study of blood T cell repertoires in COVID-19. Sequencing was performed with immunoSEQ multiplex PCR; in TCRdb, only in-frame clones are kept and a portion is missing. The sample contains some 15,000 clones, about four fifths of which appear only once. The sample taken for sequencing was peripheral blood. All receptors derive from an older woman with acute or convalescent COVID-19. Both conserved end residues are part of each CDR3. The order of the fields is V gene, clone size, D gene, J gene, CDR3 DNA, CDR3 protein. A D gene is named only where the DNA matches it firmly. Expanded clones are given a class, and other clones once, few, many or no size at all.

v_call: TRBV6-6
clone_size: NA
d_call: TRBD2
j_call: TRBJ2-4
cdr3_nt: TGTGCCAGCAAAACCAGCGGGAGCGGAAACATTCAGTACTTC
cdr3_aa: CASKTSGSGNIQYF

v_call: TRBV7-9
clone_size: NA
d_call: TRBD1
j_call: TRBJ1-6
cdr3_nt: TGTGCCAGCAGCGGACAGGGAAGAGATTCACCCCTCCACTTT
cdr3_aa: CASSGQGRDSPLHF

v_call: TRBV19
clone_size: NA
d_call: TRBD1
j_call: TRBJ1-1
cdr3_nt: TGTGCCAGTAGTCGGACAGGCTTGAACACTGAAGCTTTCTTT
cdr3_aa: CASSRTGLNTEAFF

v_call: TRBV19
clone_size: NA
d_call: NA
j_call: TRBJ1-2
cdr3_nt: TGTGCCAGTAGGGAAGGAGGTCGATATGGCTACACCTTC
cdr3_aa: CASREGGRYGYTF

v_call: TRBV5-1
clone_size: NA
d_call: TRBD1
j_call: TRBJ2-2
cdr3_nt: TGCGCCAGCAGCTTCCCGGGACAGGGAGGCGGGGAGCTGTTTTTT
cdr3_aa: CASSFPGQGGGELFF

v_call: TRBV18
clone_size: NA
d_call: TRBD1
j_call: TRBJ2-7
cdr3_nt: TGTGCCAGCTCAAACGGACAGGGGGCGCTTTACGAGCAGTACTTC
cdr3_aa: CASSNGQGALYEQYF

v_call: TRBV7-9
clone_size: once
d_call: TRBD1
j_call: TRBJ1-1
cdr3_nt: TGTGCCTTCCGGGACAGGGACACTGAAGCTTTCTTT
cdr3_aa: CAFRDRDTEAFF

v_call: TRBV20-1
clone_size: few
d_call: NA
j_call: TRBJ1-1
cdr3_nt: TGCAGTGCTGACGGGCCGGGGAGGGCTTTCTTT
cdr3_aa: CSADGPGRAFF

v_call: TRBV2
clone_size: few
d_call: TRBD1
j_call: TRBJ2-3
cdr3_nt: TGTGCCAGGGTCGGGACAGGGAGCACAGATACGCAGTATTTT
cdr3_aa: CARVGTGSTDTQYF

v_call: TRBV7-2
clone_size: NA
d_call: NA
j_call: TRBJ2-1
cdr3_nt: TGTGCCAGCAGCGCCTCTACAGTAGCGGAGCAGTTCTTC
cdr3_aa: CASSASTVAEQFF

v_call: TRBV6-5
clone_size: NA
d_call: TRBD1
j_call: TRBJ1-1
cdr3_nt: TGTGCCAGCAGTTCCCCGATGACAGGGACGAACACTGAAGCTTTCTTT
cdr3_aa: CASSSPMTGTNTEAFF

v_call: TRBV5-1
clone_size: NA
d_call: TRBD1
j_call: TRBJ2-2
cdr3_nt: TGCGCCAGCAGCCGTGGGACAGAGTACACCGGGGAGCTGTTTTTT
cdr3_aa: CASSRGTEYTGELFF

v_call: TRBV4-1
clone_size: few
d_call: TRBD2
j_call: TRBJ2-1
cdr3_nt: TGCGCCAGCAGCCAAGGATCCTTTATAGTTACTAGCGGGAGGTACAATGAGCAGTTCTTC
cdr3_aa: CASSQGSFIVTSGRYNEQFF

v_call: TRBV2
clone_size: NA
d_call: NA
j_call: TRBJ2-3
cdr3_nt: TGTGCCAGCAGGCAGCGACCTAGCACAGATACGCAGTATTTT
cdr3_aa: CASRQRPSTDTQYF

v_call: TRBV28
clone_size: NA
d_call: NA
j_call: TRBJ1-1
cdr3_nt: TGTGCCAGCAGTTTAAGGGGGTCCAACACTGAAGCTTTCTTT
cdr3_aa: CASSLRGSNTEAFF

v_call: TRBV10-3
clone_size: NA
d_call: NA
j_call: TRBJ2-1
cdr3_nt: TGTGCCATCTCAAGCTCTTACAATGAGCAGTTCTTC
cdr3_aa: CAISSSYNEQFF

v_call: TRBV7-6
clone_size: NA
d_call: TRBD2
j_call: TRBJ2-7
cdr3_nt: TGTGCCAGCAGTCCTAATAGCGGGAGGGCCTTTGAGCAGTACTTC
cdr3_aa: CASSPNSGRAFEQYF

v_call: TRBV2
clone_size: NA
d_call: TRBD2
j_call: TRBJ2-5
cdr3_nt: TGTGCCAGCAGTCCACTAGCGGGAGTTTTAGAGACCCAGTACTTC
cdr3_aa: CASSPLAGVLETQYF

v_call: TRBV7-2
clone_size: once
d_call: TRBD1
j_call: TRBJ1-6
cdr3_nt: TGTGCCAGCAGGGGACAGGGGTTATATAATTCACCCCTCCACTTT
cdr3_aa: CASRGQGLYNSPLHF

v_call: TRBV24-1
clone_size: NA
d_call: NA
j_call: TRBJ2-6
cdr3_nt: TGTGCCACCAGTGATCAGCGTTCTGGGGCCAACGTCCTGACTTTC
cdr3_aa: CATSDQRSGANVLTF

v_call: TRBV4-1
clone_size: NA
d_call: NA
j_call: TRBJ1-2
cdr3_nt: TGCGCCAGCAGCCAAGATTTCCCAGGCCCGGCCTATGGCTACACCTTC
cdr3_aa: CASSQDFPGPAYGYTF

v_call: TRBV28
clone_size: NA
d_call: TRBD1
j_call: TRBJ2-7
cdr3_nt: TGTGCCAGCAGTTCGCCGGGACAGGGGGCAATGGAGTACTTC
cdr3_aa: CASSSPGQGAMEYF

v_call: TRBV28
clone_size: NA
d_call: TRBD2
j_call: TRBJ2-5
cdr3_nt: TGTGCCAGCAGTTTATCCCTAGGGTGGGAGGGTATGAGGGAGACCCAGTACTTC
cdr3_aa: CASSLSLGWEGMRETQYF

v_call: TRBV7-2
clone_size: NA
d_call: TRBD1
j_call: TRBJ2-1
cdr3_nt: TGTGCCAGCAGCTTAGGACCGACAGGGTGGGTTGGAGAGCAGTTCTTC
cdr3_aa: CASSLGPTGWVGEQFF

v_call: TRBV27
clone_size: NA
d_call: TRBD1
j_call: TRBJ2-3
cdr3_nt: TGTGCCAGCAGTTTATGGGGACAGGGGGCGAAAGATACGCAGTATTTT
cdr3_aa: CASSLWGQGAKDTQYF

v_call: TRBV2
clone_size: NA
d_call: NA
j_call: TRBJ1-5
cdr3_nt: TGTGCCAGCAGTGAAGGAGGGCGTGGGCAGCCCCAGCATTTT
cdr3_aa: CASSEGGRGQPQHF

v_call: TRBV7-2
clone_size: NA
d_call: TRBD1
j_call: TRBJ2-3
cdr3_nt: TGTGCCAGCAGCTTAGGGGGGAGTCGGGACAGGGCACATACGCAGTATTTT
cdr3_aa: CASSLGGSRDRAHTQYF

v_call: TRBV29-1
clone_size: NA
d_call: TRBD2
j_call: TRBJ2-7
cdr3_nt: TGCAGCGTTGAAATAGGCGGGACTAGTAGTTCCTACGAGCAGTACTTC
cdr3_aa: CSVEIGGTSSSYEQYF

v_call: TRBV29-1
clone_size: NA
d_call: TRBD2
j_call: TRBJ2-1
cdr3_nt: TGCAGCGTTGAGGGAGCTAGCGGGAGTGGCTCCTACAATGAGCAGTTCTTC
cdr3_aa: CSVEGASGSGSYNEQFF

v_call: TRBV28
clone_size: NA
d_call: TRBD1
j_call: TRBJ1-2
cdr3_nt: TGTGCCAGCAGTAACAGGGGTGCTCCCTATGGCTACACCTTC
cdr3_aa: CASSNRGAPYGYTF

v_call: TRBV18
clone_size: NA
d_call: TRBD2
j_call: TRBJ2-3
cdr3_nt: TGTGCCAGCTCACCATCCCTCGGGAGGCTCCCAGATACGCAGTATTTT
cdr3_aa: CASSPSLGRLPDTQYF

v_call: TRBV19
clone_size: NA
d_call: TRBD1
j_call: TRBJ1-5
cdr3_nt: TGTGCCAGTACCTCGACAGGACAGGCAGGCCAGCCCCAGCATTTT
cdr3_aa: CASTSTGQAGQPQHF

v_call: TRBV10-2
clone_size: NA
d_call: TRBD1
j_call: TRBJ1-2
cdr3_nt: TGCGCCAGCAGTGTTCGACAGGGGACAAACTATGGCTACACCTTC
cdr3_aa: CASSVRQGTNYGYTF

v_call: TRBV9
clone_size: NA
d_call: TRBD2
j_call: TRBJ2-7
cdr3_nt: TGTGCCAGCAGCGTTGATCCTAGCGGGAGCTACGAGCAGTACTTC
cdr3_aa: CASSVDPSGSYEQYF

v_call: TRBV11-2
clone_size: NA
d_call: NA
j_call: TRBJ2-2
cdr3_nt: TGTGCCAGCAGCTCGACAGGCCCGGAGCTGTTTTTT
cdr3_aa: CASSSTGPELFF

v_call: TRBV3-1/TRBV3-2
clone_size: NA
d_call: NA
j_call: TRBJ2-1
cdr3_nt: TGTGCCAGCAGCCGTACAGGGTTCCCAGACAATGAGCAGTTCTTC
cdr3_aa: CASSRTGFPDNEQFF

v_call: TRBV5-5
clone_size: NA
d_call: NA
j_call: TRBJ1-2
cdr3_nt: TGTGCCAGCAGCTTGTGGCAGGGATCGAACTATGGCTACACCTTC
cdr3_aa: CASSLWQGSNYGYTF

v_call: TRBV15
clone_size: once
d_call: NA
j_call: TRBJ2-3
cdr3_nt: TGTGCCACCAGCAGTCCCTTGGGGGGTCTGGTCGATACGCAGTATTTT
cdr3_aa: CATSSPLGGLVDTQYF

v_call: TRBV5-1
clone_size: NA
d_call: TRBD1
j_call: TRBJ2-5
cdr3_nt: TGCGCCAGCAGCGCGGACAGGGGTGGTGGGGAGACCCAGTACTTC
cdr3_aa: CASSADRGGGETQYF

v_call: TRBV11-2
clone_size: NA
d_call: TRBD2
j_call: TRBJ2-1
cdr3_nt: TGTGCCAGCAGCGACGCGGGGGGTTACAATGAGCAGTTCTTC
cdr3_aa: CASSDAGGYNEQFF

v_call: TRBV9
clone_size: NA
d_call: TRBD1
j_call: TRBJ1-6
cdr3_nt: TGTGCCAGCAGCGTAGCTGGGTGGCAGGGGGATTCACCCCTCCACTTT
cdr3_aa: CASSVAGWQGDSPLHF

v_call: TRBV27
clone_size: few
d_call: NA
j_call: TRBJ2-1
cdr3_nt: TGTGCCACCATTAGCGGAGGGAGGACCTACAATGAGCAGTTCTTC
cdr3_aa: CATISGGRTYNEQFF

v_call: TRBV4-1
clone_size: few
d_call: TRBD2
j_call: TRBJ2-1
cdr3_nt: TGCGCCAGCAGCCAGATATCAATGGGACTAGCGGAACCCAATGAGCAGTTCTTC
cdr3_aa: CASSQISMGLAEPNEQFF

v_call: TRBV7-9
clone_size: few
d_call: TRBD2
j_call: TRBJ2-1
cdr3_nt: TGTGCCAGCAGCTCTGGACTAGCGGGAGGAGGAGGTGAGCAGTTCTTC
cdr3_aa: CASSSGLAGGGGEQFF

v_call: TRBV5-8
clone_size: NA
d_call: NA
j_call: TRBJ1-4
cdr3_nt: TGTGCCAGCAGCTTCCTTGTGGCAGGAGGCGAAAAACTGTTTTTT
cdr3_aa: CASSFLVAGGEKLFF

v_call: TRBV6-5
clone_size: NA
d_call: NA
j_call: TRBJ1-4
cdr3_nt: TGTGCCAGCAGTTACTCTGGGCTGCATAATGAAAAACTGTTTTTT
cdr3_aa: CASSYSGLHNEKLFF

v_call: TRBV15
clone_size: NA
d_call: TRBD2
j_call: TRBJ2-1
cdr3_nt: TGTGCCACCGGTTGGCTAGGGCTAGCGGCCCACAATGAGCAGTTCTTC
cdr3_aa: CATGWLGLAAHNEQFF

v_call: TRBV6-2/TRBV6-3
clone_size: once
d_call: NA
j_call: TRBJ1-1
cdr3_nt: TGTGCCAGCGGCCGGGGCCCGATGAACACTGAAGCTTTCTTT
cdr3_aa: CASGRGPMNTEAFF

v_call: TRBV28
clone_size: once
d_call: NA
j_call: TRBJ1-5
cdr3_nt: TGTGCCAGCACCCAGGTTGGTCAGCCCCAGCATTTT
cdr3_aa: CASTQVGQPQHF

v_call: TRBV6-5
clone_size: NA
d_call: NA
j_call: TRBJ1-4
cdr3_nt: TGTGCCAGCAGTTACACAGGGACCGGTGAAAAACTGTTTTTT
cdr3_aa: CASSYTGTGEKLFF

v_call: TRBV18
clone_size: NA
d_call: NA
j_call: TRBJ1-2
cdr3_nt: TGTGCCAGCTCACCACCAAAAGGAGACAACTATGGCTACACCTTC
cdr3_aa: CASSPPKGDNYGYTF

v_call: TRBV5-3
clone_size: NA
d_call: TRBD1
j_call: TRBJ2-5
cdr3_nt: TGTGCCAGAATCCGAGGGGACAGTTGTGAGACCCAGTACTTC
cdr3_aa: CARIRGDSCETQYF

v_call: TRBV6-5
clone_size: NA
d_call: NA
j_call: TRBJ1-1
cdr3_nt: TGTGCCAGCAGTACCCTCAGGGGAGGGACTGAAGCTTTCTTT
cdr3_aa: CASSTLRGGTEAFF

v_call: TRBV9
clone_size: NA
d_call: TRBD1
j_call: TRBJ1-5
cdr3_nt: TGTGCCAGCAGCGGGACAGGGGTTCAGCCCCAGCATTTT
cdr3_aa: CASSGTGVQPQHF

v_call: TRBV29-1
clone_size: once
d_call: TRBD1
j_call: TRBJ1-4
cdr3_nt: TGCAGCGTTGCTCAGGGGGCGAAAGAAAAACTGTTTTTT
cdr3_aa: CSVAQGAKEKLFF

v_call: TRBV5-6
clone_size: few
d_call: NA
j_call: TRBJ1-2
cdr3_nt: TGTGCCAGCAGCCTAGCTGAACAGGGTGGAACCTTC
cdr3_aa: CASSLAEQGGTF

v_call: TRBV4-1
clone_size: NA
d_call: TRBD1
j_call: TRBJ1-1
cdr3_nt: TGCGCCAGCAGCCAAGTCGGACAGGGGAACACTGAAGCTTTCTTT
cdr3_aa: CASSQVGQGNTEAFF

v_call: TRBV2
clone_size: NA
d_call: NA
j_call: TRBJ1-1
cdr3_nt: TGTGCCAGCAGGGCCGTCCTGAACACTGAAGCTTTCTTT
cdr3_aa: CASRAVLNTEAFF

v_call: TRBV10-3
clone_size: NA
d_call: NA
j_call: TRBJ2-7
cdr3_nt: TGTGCCATCAGTGAGTCGACCGGGACTGTCTACGAGCAGTACTTC
cdr3_aa: CAISESTGTVYEQYF

v_call: TRBV5-1
clone_size: NA
d_call: NA
j_call: TRBJ2-5
cdr3_nt: TGCGCCAGCAGCACACAGGGTGCGGAGACCCAGTACTTC
cdr3_aa: CASSTQGAETQYF